This TCR beta chain was retrieved from a study of T cell changes during pregnancy in multiple sclerosis. The table came from immunoSEQ multiplex PCR; TCRdb's copy has only in-frame clones and leaves some out. The sample shows around 32,000 clones, roughly nine tenths of them seen only once. The CDR3 has 15 residues. V shed 1 base and J 10 bases; nucleotides not matched to a gene: 8. Germline values: CDR1 MGHRA, CDR2 YSYEKL. The chain joins TRBV4-1 to TRBJ2-1, with TRBD1 matching 9 bases. The material was CD8+ T cells from peripheral blood mononuclear cells, obtained in the second trimester of pregnancy. The receptor was derived from a female donor in good health, enrolled as a control in a pregnancy study. The CDR3 DNA follows: TGCGCCAGCAGCCAAGCGCCACAGGGGGCCCCAGAGCAGTTCTTC. This encodes CASSQAPQGAPEQFF.